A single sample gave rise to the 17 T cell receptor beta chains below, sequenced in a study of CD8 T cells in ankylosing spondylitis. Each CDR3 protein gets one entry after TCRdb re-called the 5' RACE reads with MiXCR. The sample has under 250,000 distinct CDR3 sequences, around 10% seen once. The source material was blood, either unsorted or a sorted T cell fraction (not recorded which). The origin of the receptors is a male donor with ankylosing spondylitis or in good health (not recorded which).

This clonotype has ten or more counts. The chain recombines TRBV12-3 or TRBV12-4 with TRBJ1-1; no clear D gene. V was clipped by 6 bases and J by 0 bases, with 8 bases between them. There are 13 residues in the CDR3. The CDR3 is CASRRSMNTEAFF. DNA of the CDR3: TGTGCCAGCAGAAGGAGTATGAACACTGAAGCTTTCTTT.

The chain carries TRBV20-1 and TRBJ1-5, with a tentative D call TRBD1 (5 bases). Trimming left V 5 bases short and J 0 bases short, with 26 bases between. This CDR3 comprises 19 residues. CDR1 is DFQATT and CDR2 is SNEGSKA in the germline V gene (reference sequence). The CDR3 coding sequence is TGCAGTGCTGAGATTTTAAGTCTTGGGGGACTGTGTAGCAATCAGCCCCAGCATTTT. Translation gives CSAEILSLGGLCSNQPQHF.

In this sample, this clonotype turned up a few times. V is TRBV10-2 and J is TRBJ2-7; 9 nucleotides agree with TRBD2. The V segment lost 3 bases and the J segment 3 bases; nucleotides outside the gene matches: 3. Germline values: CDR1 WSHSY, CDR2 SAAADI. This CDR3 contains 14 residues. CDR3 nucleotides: TGCGCCAGCAGTGAACGGCGGGAGGGCTACGAGCAGTACTTC. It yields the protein CASSERREGYEQYF.

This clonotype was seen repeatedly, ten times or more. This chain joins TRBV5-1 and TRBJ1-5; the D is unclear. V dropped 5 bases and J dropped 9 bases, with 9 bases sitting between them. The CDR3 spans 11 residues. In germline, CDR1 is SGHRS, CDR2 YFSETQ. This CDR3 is CASRLFRPQHF. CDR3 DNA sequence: TGCGCCAGCAGGTTGTTTCGGCCCCAGCATTTT. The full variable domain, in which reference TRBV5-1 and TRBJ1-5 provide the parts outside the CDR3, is KAGVTQTPRYLIKTRGQQVTLSCSPISGHRSVSWYQQTPGQGLQFLFEYFSETQRNKGNFPGRFSGRQFSNSRSEMNVSTLELGDSALYLCASRLFRPQHFGDGTRLSIL.

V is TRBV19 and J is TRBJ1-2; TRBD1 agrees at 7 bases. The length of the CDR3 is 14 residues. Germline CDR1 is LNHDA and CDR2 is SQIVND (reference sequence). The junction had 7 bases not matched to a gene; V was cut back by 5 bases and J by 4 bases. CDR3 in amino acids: CASSRPGQTYGYTF. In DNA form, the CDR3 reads TGTGCCAGTAGTCGCCCGGGACAGACCTATGGCTACACCTTC. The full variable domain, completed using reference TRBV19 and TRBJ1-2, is DGGITQSPKYLFRKEGQNVTLSCEQNLNHDAMYWYRQDPGQGLRLIYYSQIVNDFQKGDIAEGYSVSREKKESFPLTVTSAQKNPTAFYLCASSRPGQTYGYTFGSGTRLTVV.

CDR3 residues: CASSSPSTGNTEAFF. The CDR3 DNA is TGTGCCAGCAGTAGTCCATCTACCGGCAACACTGAAGCTTTCTTT. The rearrangement joins TRBV6-1 to TRBJ1-1; D is unclear. The CDR3 has 15 residues. Germline V gene lookup returns CDR1 MNHNS and CDR2 SASEGT. V was trimmed by 5 bases and J by 2 bases, leaving 15 bases between them.

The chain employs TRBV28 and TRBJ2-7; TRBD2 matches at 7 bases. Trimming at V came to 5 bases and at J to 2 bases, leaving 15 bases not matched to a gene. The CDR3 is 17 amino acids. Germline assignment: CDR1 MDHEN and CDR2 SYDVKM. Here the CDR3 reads CASSTLLTERGPYEQYF. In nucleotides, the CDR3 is TGTGCCAGCAGTACCCTACTTACTGAGCGGGGCCCCTACGAGCAGTACTTC.

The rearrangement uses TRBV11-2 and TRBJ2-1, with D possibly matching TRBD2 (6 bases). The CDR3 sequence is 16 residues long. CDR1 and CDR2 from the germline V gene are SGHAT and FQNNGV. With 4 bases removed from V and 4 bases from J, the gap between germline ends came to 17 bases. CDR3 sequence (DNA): TGTGCCAGCAGCTCACTAGCTACCCCTTTTTACAATGAGCAGTTCTTC. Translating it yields CASSSLATPFYNEQFF.

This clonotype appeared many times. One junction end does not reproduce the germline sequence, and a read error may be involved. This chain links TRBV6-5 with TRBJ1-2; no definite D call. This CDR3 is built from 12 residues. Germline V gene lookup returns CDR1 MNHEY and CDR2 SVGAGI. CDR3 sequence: CVTRHPNYGYTF. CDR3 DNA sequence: TGCGTCACCCGGCACCCGAACTATGGCTACACCTTC.

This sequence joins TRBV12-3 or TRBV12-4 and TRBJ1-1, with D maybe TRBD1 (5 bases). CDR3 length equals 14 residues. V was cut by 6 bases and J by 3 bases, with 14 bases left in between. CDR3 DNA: TGTGCCAGCAGGCCTATGGGCAGGGACACTGAAGCTTTCTTT. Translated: CASRPMGRDTEAFF.

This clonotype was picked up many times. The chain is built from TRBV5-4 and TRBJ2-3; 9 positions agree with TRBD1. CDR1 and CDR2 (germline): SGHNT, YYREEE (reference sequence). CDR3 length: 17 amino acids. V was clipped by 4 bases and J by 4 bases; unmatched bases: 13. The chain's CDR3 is CASSLPPGQGFADTQYF. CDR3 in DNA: TGTGCCAGCAGCCTCCCGCCGGGACAGGGATTTGCAGATACGCAGTATTTT.

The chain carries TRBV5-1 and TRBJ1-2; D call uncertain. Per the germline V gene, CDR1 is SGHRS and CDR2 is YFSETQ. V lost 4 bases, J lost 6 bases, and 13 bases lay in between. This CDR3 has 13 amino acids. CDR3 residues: CASSARNFDGYTF. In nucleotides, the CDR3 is TGCGCCAGCAGCGCCAGGAATTTCGATGGCTACACCTTC. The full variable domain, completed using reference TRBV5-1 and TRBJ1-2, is KAGVTQTPRYLIKTRGQQVTLSCSPISGHRSVSWYQQTPGQGLQFLFEYFSETQRNKGNFPGRFSGRQFSNSRSEMNVSTLELGDSALYLCASSARNFDGYTFGSGTRLTVV.

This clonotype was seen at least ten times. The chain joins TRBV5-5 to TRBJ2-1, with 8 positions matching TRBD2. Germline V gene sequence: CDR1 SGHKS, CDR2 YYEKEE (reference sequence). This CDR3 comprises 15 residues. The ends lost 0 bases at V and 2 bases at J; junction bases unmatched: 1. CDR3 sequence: CASSLVAGTYNEQFF. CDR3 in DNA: TGTGCCAGCAGCTTGGTAGCGGGGACCTACAATGAGCAGTTCTTC.

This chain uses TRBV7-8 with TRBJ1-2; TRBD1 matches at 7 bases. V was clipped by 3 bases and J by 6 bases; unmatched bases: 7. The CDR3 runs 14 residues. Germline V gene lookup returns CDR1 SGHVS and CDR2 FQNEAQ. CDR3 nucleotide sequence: TGTGCCAGCAGCTTTAGGCAGGGGGGCAATGGCTACACCTTC. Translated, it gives CASSFRQGGNGYTF. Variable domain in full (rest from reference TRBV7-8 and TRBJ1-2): GAGVSQSPRYKVAKRGQDVALRCDPISGHVSLFWYQQALGQGPEFLTYFQNEAQLDKSGLPSDRFFAERPEGSVSTLKIQRTQQEDSAVYLCASSFRQGGNGYTFGSGTRLTVV.

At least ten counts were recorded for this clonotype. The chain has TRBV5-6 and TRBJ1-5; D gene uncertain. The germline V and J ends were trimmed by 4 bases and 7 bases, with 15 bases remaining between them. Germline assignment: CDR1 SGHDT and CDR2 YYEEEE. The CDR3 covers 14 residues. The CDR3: CASSPPRLDQPQHF. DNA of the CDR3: TGTGCCAGCAGCCCCCCCAGGTTGGACCAGCCCCAGCATTTT.

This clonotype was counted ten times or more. This CDR3 is CASRQTGADTQYF. The CDR3 DNA reads TGTGCCAGCAGACAGACAGGAGCAGATACGCAGTATTTT. The rearrangement links TRBV6-1 to TRBJ2-3, with a tentative D call TRBD1 (6 bases). V shed 6 bases and J shed 4 bases, with 11 bases lying between them. Germline V lookup: CDR1 MNHNS, CDR2 SASEGT. This CDR3 spans 13 amino acids.

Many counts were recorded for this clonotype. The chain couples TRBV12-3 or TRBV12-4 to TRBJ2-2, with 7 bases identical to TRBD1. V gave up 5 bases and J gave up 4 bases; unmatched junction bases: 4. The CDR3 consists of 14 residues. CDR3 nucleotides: TGTGCCAGCAGTGACAGGGCGGCCACCGGGGAGCTGTTTTTT. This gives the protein CASSDRAATGELFF.